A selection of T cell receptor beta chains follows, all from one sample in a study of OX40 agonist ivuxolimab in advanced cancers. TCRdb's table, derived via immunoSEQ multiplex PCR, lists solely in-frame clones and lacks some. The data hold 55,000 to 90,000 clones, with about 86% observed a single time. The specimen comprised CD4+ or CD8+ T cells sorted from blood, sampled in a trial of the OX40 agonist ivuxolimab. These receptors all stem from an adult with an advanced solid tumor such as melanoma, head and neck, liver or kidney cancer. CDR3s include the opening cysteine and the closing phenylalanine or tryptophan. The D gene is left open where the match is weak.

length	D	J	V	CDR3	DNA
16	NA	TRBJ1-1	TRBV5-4	CASSQALTDTNTEAFF	TGTGCCAGCAGCCAAGCCCTGACAGACACAAACACTGAAGCTTTCTTT
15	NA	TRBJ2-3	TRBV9	CASSANPPGLDTQYF	TGTGCCAGCAGCGCGAACCCCCCCGGGCTAGATACGCAGTATTTT
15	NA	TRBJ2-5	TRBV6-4	CASSQGGISQETQYF	TGTGCCAGCAGCCAAGGGGGGATATCCCAAGAGACCCAGTACTTC
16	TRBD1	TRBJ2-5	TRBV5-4	CASSLPPGQGAETQYF	TGTGCCAGCAGCCTACCCCCGGGACAGGGGGCGGAGACCCAGTACTTC
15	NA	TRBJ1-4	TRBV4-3	CASSREGSSNEKLFF	TGCGCCAGCAGCCGTGAAGGGTCATCTAATGAAAAACTGTTTTTT
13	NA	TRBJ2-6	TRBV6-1	CASNRAGANVLTF	TGTGCCAGCAACAGGGCTGGGGCCAACGTCCTGACTTTC
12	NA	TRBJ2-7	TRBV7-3	CASSQQLYEQYF	TGTGCCAGCAGCCAGCAGCTCTACGAGCAGTACTTC
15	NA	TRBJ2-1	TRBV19	CASSTPSYSYNEQFF	TGTGCCAGTAGTACCCCCTCTTACTCCTACAATGAGCAGTTCTTC
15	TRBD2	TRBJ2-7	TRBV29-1	CSVLGPAGGPHEQYF	TGCAGCGTTCTAGGGCCAGCGGGAGGGCCCCACGAGCAGTACTTC
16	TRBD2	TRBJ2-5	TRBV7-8	CASSSTSGGALETQYF	TGTGCCAGCAGCTCTACTAGCGGGGGGGCCCTAGAGACCCAGTACTTC
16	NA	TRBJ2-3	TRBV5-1	CASSGLEGGITDTQYF	TGCGCCAGCAGCGGGTTAGAGGGGGGGATCACAGATACGCAGTATTTT
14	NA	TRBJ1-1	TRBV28	CASTPLGLNTEAFF	TGTGCCAGCACCCCGTTGGGACTCAACACTGAAGCTTTCTTT
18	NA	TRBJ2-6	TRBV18	CASSGRTTSGFVANVLTF	TGTGCCAGCTCAGGACGGACCACCTCTGGGTTCGTGGCCAACGTCCTGACTTTC
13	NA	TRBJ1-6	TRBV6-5	CASTGTPGSPLHF	TGTGCCAGCACGGGCACGCCAGGTTCACCCCTCCACTTT
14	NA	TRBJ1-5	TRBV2	CASSVEVGNQPQHF	TGTGCCAGCAGTGTAGAGGTTGGCAATCAGCCCCAGCATTTT
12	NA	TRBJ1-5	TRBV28	CASGDTNQPQHF	TGTGCCAGCGGGGACACAAATCAGCCCCAGCATTTT
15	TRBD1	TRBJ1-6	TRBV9	CASSRTGAYNSPLHF	TGTGCCAGCAGCAGGACAGGCGCCTATAATTCACCCCTCCACTTT
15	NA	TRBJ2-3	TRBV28	CATRGPGEGTDTQYF	TGTGCCACCCGGGGGCCAGGGGAAGGCACAGATACGCAGTATTTT
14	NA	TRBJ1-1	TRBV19	CASSMSSRETGAFF	TGTGCCAGTAGTATGTCCAGCCGGGAGACAGGAGCTTTCTTT
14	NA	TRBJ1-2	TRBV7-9	CASSPGAGRFGYTF	TGTGCCAGCAGCCCCGGGGCAGGGCGATTTGGCTACACCTTC
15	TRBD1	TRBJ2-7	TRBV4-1	CASSLSGTGNYEQYF	TGCGCCAGCAGCCTGAGCGGGACAGGGAACTACGAGCAGTACTTC
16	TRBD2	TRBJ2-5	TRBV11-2	CASSLVGGGYQETQYF	TGTGCCAGCAGCTTAGTTGGGGGGGGTTACCAAGAGACCCAGTACTTC
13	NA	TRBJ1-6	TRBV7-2	CASSLDRSSPLHF	TGTGCCAGCAGCTTAGATCGGAGTTCACCCCTCCACTTT